Listed below are T cell receptor beta chains from one sample, sequenced in a study of blood T cell repertoires in COVID-19. The assay was immunoSEQ multiplex PCR, and TCRdb's table has in-frame clones only and misses some. The top ten hold around 3% of the sample, which has around 180,000 clones, about 74% seen once. The specimen was peripheral blood. Every receptor here comes from a woman aged 80 or over with acute or convalescent COVID-19. The conserved cysteine and the conserved F or W are not part of the CDR3 here.

cdr3_aa: ASSVEEGYNSPLH
cdr3_length: 13
j_call: TRBJ1-6
v_call: TRBV9

cdr3_aa: ASSSLGGLAFTDTQY
cdr3_length: 15
j_call: TRBJ2-3
v_call: TRBV5-1

cdr3_aa: ASSGTGTWPQH
cdr3_length: 11
j_call: TRBJ1-5
v_call: TRBV19

cdr3_aa: ASSGTNNEQF
cdr3_length: 10
j_call: TRBJ2-1
v_call: TRBV6-2/TRBV6-3

cdr3_aa: ASSYLTSTEAF
cdr3_length: 11
j_call: TRBJ1-1
v_call: TRBV6-5

cdr3_aa: AISEIGGSPDTQY
cdr3_length: 13
j_call: TRBJ2-3
v_call: TRBV10-3

cdr3_aa: AWARGEVGGYT
cdr3_length: 11
j_call: TRBJ1-2
v_call: TRBV30

cdr3_aa: ASSGSRTGTNYGYT
cdr3_length: 14
j_call: TRBJ1-2
v_call: TRBV7-9

cdr3_aa: ASSTDRAQPQH
cdr3_length: 11
j_call: TRBJ1-5
v_call: TRBV28

cdr3_aa: ASSLLPGGDNSPLH
cdr3_length: 14
j_call: TRBJ1-6
v_call: TRBV5-5

cdr3_aa: ATSGTGVTDTQY
cdr3_length: 12
j_call: TRBJ2-3
v_call: TRBV24-1

cdr3_aa: ASSQTGTVREAF
cdr3_length: 12
j_call: TRBJ1-1
v_call: TRBV4-2

cdr3_aa: ASSLVSEGQSNQPQH
cdr3_length: 15
j_call: TRBJ1-5
v_call: TRBV7-2

cdr3_aa: ASSTGVTEAF
cdr3_length: 10
j_call: TRBJ1-1
v_call: TRBV2

cdr3_aa: ASSQSITGNYGYT
cdr3_length: 13
j_call: TRBJ1-2
v_call: TRBV4-1

cdr3_aa: ASSRRGEQF
cdr3_length: 9
j_call: TRBJ2-1
v_call: TRBV27

cdr3_aa: ASSLRGQGIYEQY
cdr3_length: 13
j_call: TRBJ2-7
v_call: TRBV5-6

cdr3_aa: ASSVGQPLNQPQH
cdr3_length: 13
j_call: TRBJ1-5
v_call: TRBV2

cdr3_aa: ASSPDGYNEQF
cdr3_length: 11
j_call: TRBJ2-1
v_call: TRBV2

cdr3_aa: ASKSGRYQETQY
cdr3_length: 12
j_call: TRBJ2-5
v_call: TRBV27

cdr3_aa: ASTPSGRAANEQF
cdr3_length: 13
j_call: TRBJ2-1
v_call: TRBV2

cdr3_aa: ASSIRRGYDNSPLH
cdr3_length: 14
j_call: TRBJ1-6
v_call: TRBV19

cdr3_aa: ASSSPPGQKYNEQF
cdr3_length: 14
j_call: TRBJ2-1
v_call: TRBV28

cdr3_aa: ASSLQGRVLLGGYT
cdr3_length: 14
j_call: TRBJ1-2
v_call: TRBV5-1

cdr3_aa: ASSFDSSVETQY
cdr3_length: 12
j_call: TRBJ2-5
v_call: TRBV6-5

cdr3_aa: ASSLATGVGTEAF
cdr3_length: 13
j_call: TRBJ1-1
v_call: TRBV5-1

cdr3_aa: ASGSEREGLLNTQY
cdr3_length: 14
j_call: TRBJ2-3
v_call: TRBV12-5

cdr3_aa: ASSDRGTRFSNTEAF
cdr3_length: 15
j_call: TRBJ1-1
v_call: TRBV6-1

cdr3_aa: ASSQGLGEGQETQY
cdr3_length: 14
j_call: TRBJ2-5
v_call: TRBV14

cdr3_aa: ASSQTGSGEDTQY
cdr3_length: 13
j_call: TRBJ2-3
v_call: TRBV18

cdr3_aa: ASSLGQGTHEQY
cdr3_length: 12
j_call: TRBJ2-7
v_call: TRBV5-1

cdr3_aa: ASSMGRSGLATDTQY
cdr3_length: 15
j_call: TRBJ2-3
v_call: TRBV5-8

cdr3_aa: ASSKDREKTQY
cdr3_length: 11
j_call: TRBJ2-5
v_call: TRBV19

cdr3_aa: ASTWGTGAYEQY
cdr3_length: 12
j_call: TRBJ2-7
v_call: TRBV5-5